The 26 T cell receptor beta chains presented below share a single source sample, sequenced in a study of regulatory T cells in long-lasting Graves disease. Regarding time point: newly diagnosed GD, antithyroid drugs for less than 3 months. Researchers made the TCR library from RNA that was extracted from PBMCs. The TCR beta library used iRepertoire HTBI primers with Arm-PCR amplification of CDR3. TCRdb re-called the multiplex PCR reads with MiXCR, one entry per CDR3 protein. The sample holds about 530,000 distinct CDR3 sequences, roughly a sixth seen once. This sample was also put to use in a study of T cells in Graves' hyperthyroidism and ophthalmopathy.

The source was peripheral blood mononuclear cells (PBMCs), collected at new diagnosis, from a patient treated with antithyroid drugs. The receptors come from a woman aged 35-65 years with Graves disease.

This clonotype has more than one count but fewer than ten. The chain is built from TRBV5-1 and TRBJ2-7; a weak D match, TRBD1 (5 bases). Germline V CDR1 and CDR2: SGHRS, YFSETQ. This CDR3 has 14 amino acids. Trimming shortened V by 3 bases and J by 0 bases, and 10 bases separated the two germline ends. This CDR3 reads CASSSTTDSYEQYF. CDR3 coding DNA: TGCGCCAGCAGCTCTACGACAGACTCCTACGAGCAGTACTTC.

This clonotype was picked up a small number of times. The CDR3 protein is CSASDTGQGGYGYTF. The CDR3 DNA is TGCAGTGCTAGTGATACCGGACAGGGAGGGTATGGCTACACCTTC. V usage is TRBV20-1 and J usage is TRBJ1-2, with TRBD1 identical over 8 bases. Trimming removed 3 bases from V and 5 bases from J; junction bases left unmatched: 11. The CDR3 is 15 residues long. CDR1 and CDR2 from the germline V gene are DFQATT and SNEGSKA (reference sequence).

At least ten counts were recorded for this clonotype. This rearrangement joins TRBV30 to TRBJ1-3, with D unclear. Germline values: CDR1 GTSNPN, CDR2 SVGIG (reference sequence). The CDR3 runs to 13 residues. V lost 3 bases to trimming and J lost 2 bases, with 8 bases between them. This CDR3 is CAWRRVAGNTIYF. The CDR3, as DNA: TGTGCCTGGAGACGGGTGGCTGGAAACACCATATATTTT.

This clonotype was seen many times. This rearrangement joins TRBV7-2 to TRBJ2-2; a possible D gene is TRBD1 (5 bases). V was pared by 6 bases and J by 1 base, with 12 bases between. CDR1 is SGHTA, CDR2 FQGNSA, per germline. This CDR3 has 15 amino acids. CDR3 DNA sequence: TGTGCCAGCAGATATCCCGACAGGAACACCGGGGAGCTGTTTTTT. Residues: CASRYPDRNTGELFF.

The chain employs TRBV20-1 and TRBJ2-7; 7 nucleotides align to TRBD2. Germline lookup yields CDR1 DFQATT and CDR2 SNEGSKA (reference sequence). Unmatched junction bases numbered 5, after V lost 1 base and J lost 5 bases. The CDR3 consists of 13 residues. This CDR3 reads CSARGGGFDEQYF. CDR3 nucleotide sequence: TGCAGTGCTAGAGGGGGGGGGTTCGACGAGCAGTACTTC.

This clonotype was found many times. V is TRBV30 and J is TRBJ1-2; D is possibly TRBD1 (5 bases). The CDR3 is 12 amino acids. Germline V CDR1 and CDR2: GTSNPN, SVGIG (reference sequence). V lost 2 bases to trimming and J lost 7 bases, with 11 bases between them. CDR3 sequence reads: CAWSRGTSGYTF. CDR3 sequence (DNA): TGTGCCTGGAGTAGGGGTACAAGTGGCTACACCTTC.

In its sample, this clonotype was seen many times. The genes are TRBV12-3 or TRBV12-4 and TRBJ2-7; 11 bases line up with TRBD1. This CDR3 spans 16 amino acids. The ends lost 6 bases at V and 0 bases at J; junction bases unmatched: 7. CDR3 DNA: TGTGCCAGCAGCCCATTCGGACAGGGGGCCTCCTACGAGCAGTACTTC. It codes for CASSPFGQGASYEQYF.

In its sample, this clonotype was seen many times. The rearrangement links TRBV30 to TRBJ1-6; the D gene is possibly TRBD1 (5 bases). From germline, CDR1 is GTSNPN and CDR2 SVGIG (reference sequence). Trimming shortened V by 2 bases and J by 10 bases, and 9 bases separated the two germline ends. CDR3 length: 12 amino acids. Written as DNA, the CDR3 is TGTGCCTGGAGTCCAGGGAGCTCACCCCTCCACTTT. The encoded protein is CAWSPGSSPLHF. The entire variable domain, with the rest obtained from reference TRBV30 and TRBJ1-6, is as follows: SQTIHQWPATLVQPVGSPLSLECTVEGTSNPNLYWYRQAAGRGLQLLFYSVGIGQISSEVPQNLSASRPQDRQFILSSKKLLLSDSGFYLCAWSPGSSPLHFGNGTRLTVT.

The table lists this clonotype with many counts. This sequence joins TRBV12-5 and TRBJ1-1; D unclear. The CDR3 has 12 residues. The V end lost 2 bases, the J end lost 3 bases, and 4 bases lay between the germline ends. CDR1 is LGHNT, CDR2 FRNRAP, per germline. The CDR3 sequence: CASGLLYTEAFF. For the CDR3, the DNA is TGTGCTAGTGGTTTGCTGTACACTGAAGCTTTCTTT.

This chain joins TRBV18 and TRBJ1-4; possible D gene TRBD1, 6 bases. The length of the CDR3 is 13 residues. Germline CDR1 is KGHSH and CDR2 is LQKENI. Trimming pared 6 bases from V and 4 bases from J, leaving 9 bases between. CDR3 region: CASSGQDNEKLFF. DNA of the CDR3: TGTGCCAGCTCGGGACAAGATAATGAAAAACTGTTTTTT. Supplemented by reference TRBV18 and TRBJ1-4, the full variable domain reads NAGVMQNPRHLVRRRGQEARLRCSPMKGHSHVYWYRQLPEEGLKFMVYLQKENIIDESGMPKERFSAEFPKEGPSILRIQQVVRGDSAAYFCASSGQDNEKLFFGSGTQLSVL.

This clonotype appeared once. A read error may be the cause here, since a much bigger clone is one base away. The rearrangement uses TRBV6-9 and TRBJ2-7; no definite D call. Germline CDR1 is MNHGY and CDR2 is SVAAGI. The CDR3 is made up of 14 amino acids. CDR3 residues: CASSYADLENEQHF. The CDR3 bases are TGTGCCAGCAGTTACGCGGACCTGGAGAACGAGCAGCACTTC.

The gene calls are TRBV12-5 and TRBJ2-1; D not certain. CDR3 length: 12 amino acids. CDR1 is LGHNT and CDR2 is FRNRAP in the germline V gene. Trimming stripped 6 bases from V and 4 bases from J, with 7 bases between. The CDR3 bases are TGTGCTAGTGGAACGGGTTACAATGAGCAGTTCTTC. Its protein is CASGTGYNEQFF.

The chain combines TRBV5-1 with TRBJ2-2; a possible D gene is TRBD2 (5 bases). Germline V gene sequence: CDR1 SGHRS, CDR2 YFSETQ. Trimming pared 0 bases from V and 5 bases from J, leaving 5 bases between. The CDR3 has 13 residues. The chain's CDR3 is CASSLERTGELFF. The DNA of the CDR3 is TGCGCCAGCAGCTTGGAGCGGACCGGGGAGCTGTTTTTT.

This sequence joins TRBV9 and TRBJ1-2; possible D gene TRBD1, 5 bases. V was pared by 0 bases and J by 4 bases, with 10 bases between. The CDR3 consists of 14 residues. Germline V gene sequence: CDR1 SGDLS, CDR2 YYNGEE. The CDR3 protein is CASSVDGGIYGYTF. CDR3 nucleotide sequence: TGTGCCAGCAGCGTAGACGGGGGTATCTATGGCTACACCTTC.

This clonotype showed up many times. V and J are TRBV6-1 and TRBJ1-5, with D maybe TRBD1 (6 bases). Germline CDR1 and CDR2: MNHNS and SASEGT. The CDR3 loop spans 14 amino acids. With 4 bases removed from V and 4 bases from J, the gap between germline ends came to 11 bases. DNA for the CDR3: TGTGCCAGCAGTGTTAGGGGGGGGAATCAGCCCCAGCATTTT. It is translated as CASSVRGGNQPQHF.

This clonotype was recorded at least ten times. The V gene is TRBV30, the J gene TRBJ2-3; TRBD2 might be the D (6 bases). Germline loops: CDR1 GTSNPN, CDR2 SVGIG (reference sequence). Trimming removed 0 bases from V and 2 bases from J, with 12 bases in between. The CDR3 sequence is 15 residues long. CDR3 in DNA: TGTGCCTGGAGTGTGATGGGGGGACTCACAGATACGCAGTATTTT. Protein product: CAWSVMGGLTDTQYF. The variable domain in full, with the rest retrieved from reference TRBV30 and TRBJ2-3, is SQTIHQWPATLVQPVGSPLSLECTVEGTSNPNLYWYRQAAGRGLQLLFYSVGIGQISSEVPQNLSASRPQDRQFILSSKKLLLSDSGFYLCAWSVMGGLTDTQYFGPGTRLTVL.

This clonotype was observed a handful of times. This chain uses TRBV6-5 with TRBJ1-1; D unresolved. V lost 2 bases to trimming and J lost 4 bases, with 8 bases between them. Germline CDR1 and CDR2: MNHEY and SVGAGI. The CDR3 is 13 amino acids. In nucleotides, the CDR3 is TGTGCCAGCAGTTACGGCCGTGGCACTGAAGCTTTCTTT. Its protein is CASSYGRGTEAFF.

This clonotype was recorded many times. The rearrangement links TRBV2 to TRBJ1-1; no reliable D call. Germline-derived CDR1 and CDR2 are SNHLY and FYNNEI. V was pared by 8 bases and J by 1 base, with 2 bases between. There are 10 residues in the CDR3. The CDR3 loop is CASENTEAFF. Here the CDR3 DNA reads TGTGCCAGCGAGAACACTGAAGCTTTCTTT. The complete variable domain, with remaining parts taken from reference TRBV2 and TRBJ1-1, reads EPEVTQTPSHQVTQMGQEVILRCVPISNHLYFYWYRQILGQKVEFLVSFYNNEISEKSEIFDDQFSVERPDGSNFTLKIRSTKLEDSAMYFCASENTEAFFGQGTRLTVV.

V gene TRBV7-9 combines with J gene TRBJ2-5; D perhaps matches TRBD1 (5 bases). Germline values: CDR1 SEHNR, CDR2 FQNEAQ (reference sequence). This CDR3 region has 16 residues. V lost 4 bases and J 3 bases, leaving 18 bases between the germline ends. The CDR3 protein is CASSSTGYRSKETQYF. For the CDR3, the DNA is TGTGCCAGCAGCTCAACCGGGTACAGGTCAAAAGAGACCCAGTACTTC.

The V call is TRBV10-3, the J call TRBJ2-7; the match to TRBD2 covers 11 bases. With 8 bases clipped from V and 5 bases from J, the junction kept 5 bases outside the gene matches. This CDR3 comprises 13 residues. Looked up from germline, CDR1 is ENHRY and CDR2 is SYGVKD. CDR3 sequence: CAIGTSGLHEQYF. The DNA of the CDR3 is TGTGCCATCGGGACTAGCGGTTTGCACGAGCAGTACTTC.

This clonotype was seen ten or more times. The chain has TRBV10-3 and TRBJ2-1; 7 nucleotides agree with TRBD1. J was trimmed by 2 bases and V by 5 bases; bases with no gene match: 6. The CDR3 has 15 residues. The germline CDR1 and CDR2 sequences are ENHRY and SYGVKD. The CDR3 DNA sequence: TGTGCCATCAGTCCGACAGGGAACCCCTACAATGAGCAGTTCTTC. The encoded protein is CAISPTGNPYNEQFF.

This clonotype was counted a few times. A read error is possible here, since a much larger clone lies one base away. This chain joins TRBV27 and TRBJ1-2; D is unresolved. This CDR3 is 12 amino acids long. V lost 5 bases to trimming and J lost 4 bases, with 8 bases between them. Germline-derived CDR1 and CDR2 are MNHEY and SMNVEV (reference sequence). CDR3 in amino acids: CASSTAGYGYTF. CDR3 DNA sequence: TGTGCCAGCAGTACGGCAGGCTATGGCTACACCTTC.

This clonotype appeared many times. The J gene is TRBJ1-5, the V gene TRBV28; 9 bases agree with TRBD1. V was pared by 5 bases and J by 1 base, with 6 bases of the junction left unmatched. This CDR3 spans 16 amino acids. CDR1 and CDR2 from the germline V gene are MDHEN and SYDVKM. Written as DNA, the CDR3 is TGTGCCAGCAGTACTCCGGGACAGGGAAGCAATCAGCCCCAGCATTTT. Its translation: CASSTPGQGSNQPQHF.

The sample holds many counts of this clonotype. The gene calls are TRBV9 and TRBJ1-5; 7 nucleotides match TRBD1. J lost 3 bases, V lost 1 base, and 4 bases had no gene match. Germline V CDR1 and CDR2: SGDLS, YYNGEE. The CDR3 extends over 15 amino acids. The chain's CDR3 is CASSVQGEANQPQHF. DNA for the CDR3: TGTGCCAGCAGCGTACAGGGGGAAGCCAATCAGCCCCAGCATTTT.

This clonotype was observed a few times. This rearrangement joins TRBV19 to TRBJ1-3; D might be TRBD1 (6 bases). Germline CDR1 reads LNHDA; CDR2 reads SQIVND (reference sequence). The length of the CDR3 is 15 residues. With 3 bases removed from V and 4 bases from J, the gap between germline ends came to 13 bases. The CDR3 protein is CASSMAGGAGNTIYF. As DNA, the CDR3 is TGTGCCAGTAGTATGGCTGGGGGCGCAGGAAACACCATATATTTT.

The chain carries TRBV7-9 and TRBJ2-3, with D perhaps given as TRBD1 or TRBD2 (6 bases each). Germline V gene sequence: CDR1 SEHNR, CDR2 FQNEAQ (reference sequence). V was cut by 8 bases and J by 2 bases, with 14 bases left in between. The CDR3 extends over 14 amino acids. Here the CDR3 DNA reads TGTGCCAGCCTGCTCGGGGGCTTCACAGATACGCAGTATTTT. Amino acids: CASLLGGFTDTQYF. The full variable domain, with the rest looked up from reference TRBV7-9 and TRBJ2-3, is DTGVSQNPRHKITKRGQNVTFRCDPISEHNRLYWYRQTLGQGPEFLTYFQNEAQLEKSRLLSDRFSAERPKGSFSTLEIQRTEQGDSAMYLCASLLGGFTDTQYFGPGTRLTVL.